A single sample is the source of the 10 T cell receptor beta chains below, sequenced in a study of immune characterization of retroperitoneal liposarcoma. Via MiXCR, TCRdb re-called the PCR reads, giving one row per CDR3 protein. The data contain approximately 9,000 distinct CDR3 sequences, around a quarter of them singletons. Sample: tumor tissue. The receptor source for this set is a male donor with retroperitoneal liposarcoma.

The genes are TRBV27 and TRBJ2-1; 8 bases line up with TRBD1. The DNA matches TRBJ2-7 better at its end, which makes the J call doubtful. Germline assignment: CDR1 MNHEY and CDR2 SMNVEV (reference sequence). The CDR3 runs 16 residues. The CDR3 nucleotides are TGTGCCAGCGTAATAACAGGGGGTATCTCCTACAATGAGCAGTACTTC. The encoded protein is CASVITGGISYNEQYF.

This clonotype ranks as medium-sized. The CDR3 reads CASSSRLAETSTDTQYF. DNA for the CDR3: TGTGCCAGCAGCTCCCGACTAGCGGAAACTAGCACAGATACGCAGTATTTT. The chain links TRBV7-8 to TRBJ2-3; 9 nucleotides line up with TRBD2. The length of the CDR3 is 17 residues. Germline lookup yields CDR1 SGHVS and CDR2 FQNEAQ. Trimming removed 4 bases from V and 0 bases from J; junction bases left unmatched: 8.

The table lists this clonotype with a few counts. The chain has TRBV6-1 and TRBJ2-1; 7 bases are shared with TRBD1. The CDR3 runs to 13 residues. V was pared by 5 bases and J by 10 bases, with 8 bases of the junction left unmatched. From germline, CDR1 is MNHNS and CDR2 SASEGT. The CDR3 spells CASSQQGIWEQFF. The CDR3 DNA reads as TGTGCCAGCAGTCAACAGGGGATCTGGGAGCAGTTCTTC.

This clonotype is classed as medium-sized. The CDR3 coding sequence is TGTGCCAGCAGTGAAGCGGGAGCGGGAGATACGCAGTATTTT. Its protein product is CASSEAGAGDTQYF. This sequence joins TRBV6-4 and TRBJ2-3; 8 nucleotides align to TRBD2. With 3 bases clipped from V and 5 bases from J, the junction kept 4 bases outside the gene matches. Per the germline V gene, CDR1 is MRHNA and CDR2 is SNTAGT. The CDR3 extends over 14 amino acids.

By sample fraction, this clonotype is medium-sized (0.01 to 0.1%). The J gene is TRBJ2-1, the V gene TRBV7-2; 9 nucleotides align to TRBD2. The germline gives CDR1 SGHTA, CDR2 FQGNSA. V lost 5 bases, J lost 5 bases, and 4 bases stayed unmatched. The CDR3 runs 14 residues. CDR3 nucleotides: TGTGCCAGCAGCCGGACTAGCGACCACAATGAGCAGTTCTTC. Its protein is CASSRTSDHNEQFF.

The sample holds many counts of this clonotype. The V call is TRBV7-6, the J call TRBJ2-1; the D is unclear. The CDR3 length is 12 residues. Trimming removed 4 bases from V and 10 bases from J, with 11 bases in between. CDR1 is SGHVS, CDR2 FNYEAQ, per germline. CDR3 nucleotide sequence: TGTGCCAGCAGCTCCATGGGTCGGGAGCAGTTCTTC. This codes for CASSSMGREQFF.

The V and J genes are TRBV12-5 and TRBJ2-5; possibly TRBD1 or TRBD2 for D (6 bases each). V dropped 1 base and J dropped 11 bases, with 26 bases sitting between them. CDR1 and CDR2 from the germline V gene are LGHNT and FRNRAP. This CDR3 comprises 17 residues. CDR3 nucleotide sequence: TGTGCTAGTGGTTTGGCCACAGGGACGGGGGTAGACAATGAGCAGTACTTC. Amino acid sequence: CASGLATGTGVDNEQYF. The full variable domain, rest sourced from reference TRBV12-5 and TRBJ2-5, is DARVTQTPRHKVTEMGQEVTMRCQPILGHNTVFWYRQTMMQGLELLAYFRNRAPLDDSGMPKDRFSAEMPDATLATLKIQPSEPRDSAVYFCASGLATGTGVDNEQYFGPGTRLLVL.

This rearrangement joins TRBV12-3 or TRBV12-4 to TRBJ1-5; D remains unclear. V lost 5 bases and J 1 base, leaving 9 bases between the germline ends. This CDR3 has 14 residues. The CDR3 loop is CASSPPRSNQPQHF. CDR3 nucleotide sequence: TGTGCCAGCAGTCCCCCCCGGAGCAATCAGCCCCAGCATTTT.

V gene TRBV6-1 combines with J gene TRBJ2-3, with 11 bases lining up with TRBD1. There are 18 residues in the CDR3. The ends lost 4 bases at V and 0 bases at J; junction bases unmatched: 9. Per germline, CDR1 MNHNS and CDR2 SASEGT. The CDR3 is CASSGFPDRGRSTDTQYF. CDR3 in DNA: TGTGCCAGCAGTGGCTTCCCGGACAGGGGGCGAAGCACAGATACGCAGTATTTT.

J is TRBJ1-1 and V is TRBV6-5; D call uncertain. The CDR3 has 15 residues. Germline V gene sequence: CDR1 MNHEY, CDR2 SVGAGI. Trimming took off 4 bases at V and 2 bases at J, with 14 bases between the two ends. CDR3 DNA: TGTGCCAGCAGTTCAATCTCGCCGGCTAACACTGAAGCTTTCTTT. Its translation: CASSSISPANTEAFF.